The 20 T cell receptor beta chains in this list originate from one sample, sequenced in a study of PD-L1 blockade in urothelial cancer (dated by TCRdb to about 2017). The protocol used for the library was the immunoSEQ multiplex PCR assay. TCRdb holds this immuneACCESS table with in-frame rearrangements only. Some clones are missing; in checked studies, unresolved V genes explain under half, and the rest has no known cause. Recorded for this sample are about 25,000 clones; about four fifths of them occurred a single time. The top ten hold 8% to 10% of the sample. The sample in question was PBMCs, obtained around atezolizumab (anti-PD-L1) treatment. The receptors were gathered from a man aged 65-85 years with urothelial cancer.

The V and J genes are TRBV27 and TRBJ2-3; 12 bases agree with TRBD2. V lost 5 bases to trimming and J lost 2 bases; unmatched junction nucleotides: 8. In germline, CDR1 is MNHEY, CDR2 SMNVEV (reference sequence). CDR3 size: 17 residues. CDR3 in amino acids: CASSPLGLAGYTDTQYF. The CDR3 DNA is TGTGCCAGCAGTCCCCTAGGACTAGCGGGATACACAGATACGCAGTATTTT.

The CDR3 nucleotides read TGTGCCAGCTCACCACCGCTGCAGTATGGCTACACCTTC. Protein sequence: CASSPPLQYGYTF. V usage is TRBV18 and J usage is TRBJ1-2; D unclear. CDR1 and CDR2 from the germline V gene are KGHSH and LQKENI. This CDR3 contains 13 residues. V lost 0 bases and J 5 bases, leaving 7 bases between the germline ends.

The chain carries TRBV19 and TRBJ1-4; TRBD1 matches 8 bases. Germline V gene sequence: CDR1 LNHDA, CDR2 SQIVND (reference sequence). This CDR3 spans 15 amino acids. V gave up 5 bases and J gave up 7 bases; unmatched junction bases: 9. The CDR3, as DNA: TGTGCCAGTAGTTACTCGGGGACAGGTCCTGAAAAACTGTTTTTT. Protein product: CASSYSGTGPEKLFF.

The DNA for the CDR3 is TGTGCCAGCAGCCCACAGGCCGATTCACCCCTCCACTTT. Translated, it gives CASSPQADSPLHF. The chain is built from TRBV7-2 and TRBJ1-6, with D possibly being TRBD1 (5 bases). There are 13 residues in the CDR3. Germline-derived CDR1 and CDR2 are SGHTA and FQGNSA. Between the trimmed V and J ends, which lost 5 bases and 8 bases, there was a span of 10 bases.

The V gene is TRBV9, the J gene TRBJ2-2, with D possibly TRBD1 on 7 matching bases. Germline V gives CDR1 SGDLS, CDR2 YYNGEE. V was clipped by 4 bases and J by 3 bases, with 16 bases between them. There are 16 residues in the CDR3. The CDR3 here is CASSSLGRGDTGELFF. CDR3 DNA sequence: TGTGCCAGCAGCTCCCTGGGCAGGGGGGACACCGGGGAGCTGTTTTTT.

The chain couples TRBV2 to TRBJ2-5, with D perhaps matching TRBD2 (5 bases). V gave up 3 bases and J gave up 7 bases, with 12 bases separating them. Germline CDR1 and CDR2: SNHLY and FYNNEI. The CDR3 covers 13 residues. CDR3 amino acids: CASSDEGRGTQYF. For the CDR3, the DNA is TGTGCCAGCAGTGATGAGGGTCGGGGGACCCAGTACTTC.

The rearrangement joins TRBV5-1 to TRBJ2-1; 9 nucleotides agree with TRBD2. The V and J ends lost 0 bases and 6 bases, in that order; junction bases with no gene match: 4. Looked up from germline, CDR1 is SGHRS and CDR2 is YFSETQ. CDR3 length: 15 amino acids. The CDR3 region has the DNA TGCGCCAGCAGCTTGGCGACTAGCGGTACCAATGAGCAGTTCTTC. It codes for CASSLATSGTNEQFF. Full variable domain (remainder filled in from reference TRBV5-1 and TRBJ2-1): KAGVTQTPRYLIKTRGQQVTLSCSPISGHRSVSWYQQTPGQGLQFLFEYFSETQRNKGNFPGRFSGRQFSNSRSEMNVSTLELGDSALYLCASSLATSGTNEQFFGPGTRLTVL.

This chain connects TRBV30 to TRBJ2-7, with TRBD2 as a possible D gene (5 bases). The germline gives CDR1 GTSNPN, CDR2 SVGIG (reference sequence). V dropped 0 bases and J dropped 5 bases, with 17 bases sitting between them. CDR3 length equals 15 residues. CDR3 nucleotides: TGTGCCTGGAGTGTACGGGGAGCCCCTAGGAACGAGCAGTACTTC. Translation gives CAWSVRGAPRNEQYF.

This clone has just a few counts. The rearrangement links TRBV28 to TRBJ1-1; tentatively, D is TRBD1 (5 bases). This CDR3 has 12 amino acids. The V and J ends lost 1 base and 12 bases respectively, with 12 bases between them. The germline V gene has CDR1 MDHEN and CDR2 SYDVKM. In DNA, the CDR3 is TGTGCCAGCAGTTTATCCAGGGCTCGGACTTTCTTT. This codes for CASSLSRARTFF.

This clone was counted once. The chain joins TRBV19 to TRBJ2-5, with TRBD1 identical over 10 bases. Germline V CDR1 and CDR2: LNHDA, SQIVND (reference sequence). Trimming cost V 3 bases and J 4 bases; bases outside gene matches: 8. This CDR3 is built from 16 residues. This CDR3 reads CASSIRDRGLGETQYF. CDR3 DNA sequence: TGTGCCAGTAGTATCCGAGACAGGGGGCTCGGAGAGACCCAGTACTTC.

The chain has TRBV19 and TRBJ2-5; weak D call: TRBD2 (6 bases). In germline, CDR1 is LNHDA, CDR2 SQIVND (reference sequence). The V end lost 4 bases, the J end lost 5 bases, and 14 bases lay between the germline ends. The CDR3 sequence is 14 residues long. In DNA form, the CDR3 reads TGTGCCAGTAGTAACCCTTCGGGACTGGAGACCCAGTACTTC. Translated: CASSNPSGLETQYF.

This CDR3 is CASSLDDFVEQFF. The CDR3 DNA is TGTGCCAGCAGCTTAGACGACTTTGTTGAGCAGTTCTTC. The genes are TRBV7-9 and TRBJ2-1; no clear D. The CDR3 has 13 amino acids. Germline CDR1 SEHNR, CDR2 FQNEAQ (reference sequence). V lost 1 base to trimming and J lost 9 bases, with 10 bases between them.

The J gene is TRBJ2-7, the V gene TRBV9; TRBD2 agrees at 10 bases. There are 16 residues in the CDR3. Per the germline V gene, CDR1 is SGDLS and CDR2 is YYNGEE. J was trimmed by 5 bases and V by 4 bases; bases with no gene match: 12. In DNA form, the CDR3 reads TGTGCCAGCAGCAAACAAGCGGGAGGGGATGTCGACGAGCAGTACTTC. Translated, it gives CASSKQAGGDVDEQYF.

CDR3 sequence: CASSSKTGVGANVLTF. In DNA, the CDR3 is TGTGCCAGCAGTTCCAAGACAGGGGTTGGGGCCAACGTCCTGACTTTC. The chain employs TRBV27 and TRBJ2-6, with 8 nucleotides matching TRBD1. The J segment lost 3 bases and the V segment lost 4 bases, leaving 5 bases of the junction unmatched. The CDR3 contains 16 residues. CDR1 and CDR2 (germline): MNHEY, SMNVEV (reference sequence).

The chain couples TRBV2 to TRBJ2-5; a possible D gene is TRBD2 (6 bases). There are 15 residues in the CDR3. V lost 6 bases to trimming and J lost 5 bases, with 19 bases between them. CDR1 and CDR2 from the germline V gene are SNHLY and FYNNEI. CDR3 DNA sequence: TGTGCCAGCAGGGCCACGGGAGCGGCCTCGGAGACCCAGTACTTC. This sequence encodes CASRATGAASETQYF. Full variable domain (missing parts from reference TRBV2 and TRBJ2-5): EPEVTQTPSHQVTQMGQEVILRCVPISNHLYFYWYRQILGQKVEFLVSFYNNEISEKSEIFDDQFSVERPDGSNFTLKIRSTKLEDSAMYFCASRATGAASETQYFGPGTRLLVL.

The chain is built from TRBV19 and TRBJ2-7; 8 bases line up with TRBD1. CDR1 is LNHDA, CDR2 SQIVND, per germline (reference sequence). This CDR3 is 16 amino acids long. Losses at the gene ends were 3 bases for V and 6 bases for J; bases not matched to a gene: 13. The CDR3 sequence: CASSMVGQGAFGEQYF. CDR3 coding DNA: TGTGCCAGTAGTATGGTCGGACAGGGAGCTTTCGGCGAGCAGTACTTC.

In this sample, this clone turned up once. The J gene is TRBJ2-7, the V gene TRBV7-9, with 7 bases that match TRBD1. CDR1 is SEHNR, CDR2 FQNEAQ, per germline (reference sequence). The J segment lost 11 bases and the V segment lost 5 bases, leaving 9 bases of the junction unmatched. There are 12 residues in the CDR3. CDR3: CASSVVTGTEYF. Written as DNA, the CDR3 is TGTGCCAGCAGCGTTGTAACCGGGACAGAGTACTTC.

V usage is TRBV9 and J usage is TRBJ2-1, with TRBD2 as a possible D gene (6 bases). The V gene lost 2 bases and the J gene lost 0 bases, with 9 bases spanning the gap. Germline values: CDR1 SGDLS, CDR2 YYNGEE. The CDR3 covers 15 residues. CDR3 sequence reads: CASSVRESSYNEQFF. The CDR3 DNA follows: TGTGCCAGCAGCGTCCGGGAGAGCTCCTACAATGAGCAGTTCTTC.

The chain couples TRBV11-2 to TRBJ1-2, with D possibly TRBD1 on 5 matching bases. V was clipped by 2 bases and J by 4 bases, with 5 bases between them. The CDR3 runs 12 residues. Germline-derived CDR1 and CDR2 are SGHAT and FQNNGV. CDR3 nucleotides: TGTGCCAGCAGCTTAACAGGCTATGGCTACACCTTC. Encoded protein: CASSLTGYGYTF.

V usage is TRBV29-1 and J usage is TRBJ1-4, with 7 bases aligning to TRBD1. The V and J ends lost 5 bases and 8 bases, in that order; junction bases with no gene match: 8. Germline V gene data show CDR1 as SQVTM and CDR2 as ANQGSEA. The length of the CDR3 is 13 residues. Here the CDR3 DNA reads TGCAGCGTTAGGGGGCAAGAGGACGAAAAACTGTTTTTT. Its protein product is CSVRGQEDEKLFF.